The 4 T cell receptor beta chains given below trace back to one sample, sequenced in a study of T cell responses to AZD1222 COVID-19 vaccine (dated by TCRdb to about 2021). Libraries were constructed by the immunoSEQ multiplex PCR assay. The table was pulled from immuneACCESS by TCRdb, which kept in-frame rearrangements only. Such tables lose some clones; where checked, under half of the loss comes from unresolved V genes, and the rest has no known cause. For this sample the table gives some 64,000 clones, of which 87% were detected only once. Jointly, the top ten make up 17% of the sample. Taken with the paper, the label for time point translates to: baseline before first vaccination. Sequenced material: peripheral blood, taken on day 0 of AZD1222 vaccination. The receptors shown here come from an adult in good health.

The chain uses TRBV29-1 and TRBJ2-7; 7 bases agree with TRBD2. Looked up from germline, CDR1 is SQVTM and CDR2 is ANQGSEA. The CDR3 spans 13 residues. V trimming: 4 bases; J trimming: 3 bases; junction bases outside the gene matches: 6. CDR3 protein: CSVVSGEHYEQYF. CDR3 DNA: TGCAGCGTTGTCAGCGGGGAGCACTACGAGCAGTACTTC.

The chain is built from TRBV4-2 and TRBJ1-5; D is undetermined. This CDR3 comprises 17 residues. CDR1 and CDR2 (germline): LGHNA, YNFKEQ. V was shortened by 2 bases and J by 2 bases, with 16 bases between the two germline ends. CDR3 sequence reads: CASSQLPQHEGNQPQHF. CDR3 in DNA: TGTGCCAGCAGCCAATTACCGCAGCATGAGGGCAATCAGCCCCAGCATTTT.

The V call is TRBV28, the J call TRBJ2-3; 12 nucleotides match TRBD2. CDR1 is MDHEN, CDR2 SYDVKM, per germline. J gave up 2 bases and V 6 bases, and 6 bases lay outside the gene matches. This CDR3 comprises 16 residues. Here the CDR3 DNA reads TGTGCCAGCAGCCAACCTAGCGGGAGGGCCACAGATACGCAGTATTTT. This gives the protein CASSQPSGRATDTQYF.

V usage is TRBV11-2 and J usage is TRBJ2-7, with 7 bases matching TRBD1. Germline V gene data show CDR1 as SGHAT and CDR2 as FQNNGV. The V gene end was trimmed by 5 bases and the J gene end by 3 bases; junction bases not matched to a gene: 7. CDR3 length: 14 amino acids. Written as DNA, the CDR3 is TGTGCCAGCAGCACGTACAGGGGAGACTACGAGCAGTACTTC. Amino acids: CASSTYRGDYEQYF.